Listed here are 6 T cell receptor beta chains from one sample, sequenced in a study of vaccination and CD4 T cells after COVID-19. With the Oncomine TCR Beta short-read assay, DNA from cultured CD4+ T cells was sequenced. TCRdb reprocessed the PCR reads via MiXCR and lists one record per CDR3 protein. The sample has tens of thousands of distinct CDR3 sequences; 65% to 70% are singletons. These receptors' antigens are unknown. Described treatment: roughly nine-day PBMC culture with coronavirus spike peptide pools or control peptides (ViraFEST assay). Sequencing used CD4+ T cells from blood, cultured in vitro. Receptors originate from a human donor who had recovered from COVID-19.

This sequence joins TRBV7-2 and TRBJ2-1, with 8 nucleotides matching TRBD2. The junction had 10 bases not matched to a gene; V was cut back by 5 bases and J by 7 bases. CDR3 length: 15 residues. The V gene's germline CDR1 is SGHTA and CDR2 FQGNSA. CDR3 protein: CASSRAGGGWNEQFF. CDR3 in DNA: TGTGCCAGCAGCCGGGCGGGAGGTGGTTGGAATGAGCAGTTCTTC.

The chain recombines TRBV20-1 with TRBJ2-2, with D perhaps being TRBD1 or TRBD2 (5 bases each). The CDR3 is 12 residues long. Trimming took 6 bases from V and 6 from J, leaving 11 bases between them. The germline V gene has CDR1 DFQATT and CDR2 SNEGSKA (reference sequence). Here the CDR3 reads CSAGLGAGELFF. Here the CDR3 DNA reads TGCAGTGCAGGACTGGGGGCCGGGGAGCTGTTTTTT.

The rearrangement joins TRBV10-3 to TRBJ1-2, with a possible D match to TRBD1 (6 bases). The ends were cut back, 0 bases at V and 4 bases at J, with 15 bases in the middle. Germline V gives CDR1 ENHRY, CDR2 SYGVKD. CDR3 length: 16 amino acids. As DNA, the CDR3 is TGTGCCATCAGTGAGTCAGTAGGACAGCTGGGCTATGGCTACACCTTC. Its protein is CAISESVGQLGYGYTF.

The rearrangement uses TRBV27 and TRBJ1-2; tentative D call: TRBD1 (5 bases). V lost 0 bases, J lost 5 bases, and 16 bases lay in between. CDR1 is MNHEY, CDR2 SMNVEV, per germline (reference sequence). This CDR3 spans 16 amino acids. CDR3 DNA: TGTGCCAGCAGTTTATCCCAGGGCCTCTCCAGATATGGCTACACCTTC. It codes for CASSLSQGLSRYGYTF.

Only a few counts were recorded for this clonotype. The V and J genes are TRBV7-9 and TRBJ1-1; TRBD1 aligns across 7 bases. The CDR3 runs to 15 residues. Germline CDR1 SEHNR, CDR2 FQNEAQ (reference sequence). J was trimmed by 3 bases and V by 4 bases; bases with no gene match: 8. In DNA, the CDR3 is TGTGCCAGCAGCTCTACACTCCAGGGGGACACTGAAGCTTTCTTT. As protein: CASSSTLQGDTEAFF.

This chain joins TRBV11-2 and TRBJ1-2; D gene ambiguous. V was cut by 1 base and J by 3 bases, with 21 bases left in between. The CDR3 runs to 18 residues. CDR1 is SGHAT, CDR2 FQNNGV, per germline. CDR3 nucleotide sequence: TGTGCCAGCAGCTTAGTCCCCCTTGCCCGGGTAAGGGACTATGGCTACACCTTC. It is translated as CASSLVPLARVRDYGYTF.